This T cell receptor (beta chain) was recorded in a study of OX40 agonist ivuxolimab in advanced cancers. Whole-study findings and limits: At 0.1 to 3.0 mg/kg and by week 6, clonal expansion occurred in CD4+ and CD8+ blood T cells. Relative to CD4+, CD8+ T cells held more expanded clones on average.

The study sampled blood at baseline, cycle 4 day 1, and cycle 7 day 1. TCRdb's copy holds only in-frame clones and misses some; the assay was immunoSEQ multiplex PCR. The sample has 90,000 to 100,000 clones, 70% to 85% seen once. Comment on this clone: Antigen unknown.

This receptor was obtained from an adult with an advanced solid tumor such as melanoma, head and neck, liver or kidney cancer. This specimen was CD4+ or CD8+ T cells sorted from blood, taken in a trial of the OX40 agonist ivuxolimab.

The CDR3 reads CASSLYRASTDTQYF. The CDR3 nucleotides are TGCGCCAGCAGCTTATATCGGGCCAGCACAGATACGCAGTATTTT. The chain uses TRBV5-1 and TRBJ2-3; D is uncertain. The CDR3 is made up of 15 amino acids. Germline values: CDR1 SGHRS, CDR2 YFSETQ. V lost 2 bases and J lost 0, with 10 bases in between.